The subject of this entry is one T cell receptor (beta chain). The data were taken from a study of OX40 agonist ivuxolimab in advanced cancers. Looking at the study overall: Patients were dosed with the agonistic anti-OX40 (CD134) antibody ivuxolimab.

Some clones are missing from TCRdb's copy, which holds only in-frame ones; the method was immunoSEQ multiplex PCR. This table holds some 70,000 clones, less than 90% found once. Patients were ineligible given autoimmune disease history or systemic immunosuppression. The V end lost 1 base, the J end lost 5 bases, and 8 bases lay between the germline ends. The CDR3 length is 13 residues. Germline CDR1 reads SGHNT; CDR2 reads YENEEA. The starting material was CD4+ or CD8+ T cells sorted from blood, obtained in a trial of the OX40 agonist ivuxolimab. The V and J genes are TRBV11-3 and TRBJ1-1; D uncertain. The sequence derives from an adult with an advanced solid tumor such as melanoma, head and neck, liver or kidney cancer. As DNA, the CDR3 is TGTGCCAGCAGCTTAGTTCCGGAAACTGAAGCTTTCTTT. It specifies CASSLVPETEAFF.